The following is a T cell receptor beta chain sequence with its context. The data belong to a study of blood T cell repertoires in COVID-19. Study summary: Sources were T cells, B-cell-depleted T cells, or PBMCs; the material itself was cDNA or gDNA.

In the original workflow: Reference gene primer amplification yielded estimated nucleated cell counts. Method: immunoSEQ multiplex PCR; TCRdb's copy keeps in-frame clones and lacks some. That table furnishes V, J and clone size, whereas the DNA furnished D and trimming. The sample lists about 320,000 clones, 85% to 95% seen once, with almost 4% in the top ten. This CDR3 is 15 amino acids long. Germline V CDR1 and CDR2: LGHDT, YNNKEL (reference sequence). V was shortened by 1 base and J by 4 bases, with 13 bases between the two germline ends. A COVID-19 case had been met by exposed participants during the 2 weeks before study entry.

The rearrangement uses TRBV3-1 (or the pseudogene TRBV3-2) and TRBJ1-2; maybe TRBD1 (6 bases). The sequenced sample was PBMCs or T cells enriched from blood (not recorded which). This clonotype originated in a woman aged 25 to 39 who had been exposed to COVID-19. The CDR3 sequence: CASSQGSRRGYGYTF. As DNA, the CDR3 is TGTGCCAGCAGCCAAGGTTCACGCAGGGGCTATGGCTACACCTTC.